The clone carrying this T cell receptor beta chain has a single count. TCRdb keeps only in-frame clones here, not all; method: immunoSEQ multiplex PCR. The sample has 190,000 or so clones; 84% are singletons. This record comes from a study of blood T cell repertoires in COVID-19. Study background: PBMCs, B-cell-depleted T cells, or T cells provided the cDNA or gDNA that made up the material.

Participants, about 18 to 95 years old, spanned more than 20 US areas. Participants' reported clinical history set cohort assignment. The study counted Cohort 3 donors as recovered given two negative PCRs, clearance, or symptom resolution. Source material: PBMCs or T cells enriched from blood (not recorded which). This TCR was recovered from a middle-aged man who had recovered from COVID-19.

CDR3 residues: CASSPRSPAGANVLTF. CDR3 bases: TGTGCCAGCAGTCCCAGGTCGCCCGCTGGGGCCAACGTCCTGACTTTC. The chain combines TRBV27 with TRBJ2-6; no clear D gene. The germline V and J ends were trimmed by 5 bases and 2 bases, with 13 bases remaining between them. The length of the CDR3 is 16 residues. Per germline, CDR1 MNHEY and CDR2 SMNVEV (reference sequence).